Described below is a single TCR beta chain sequence and its context. Its cognate antigen is unknown. The data are from a study of shared clonotypes between healthy human individuals. Study-level findings and limits: Clonotype sharing among the donors was expected to vary with sequencing depth.

The CDR3 runs 13 residues. The V and J ends lost 4 bases and 1 base respectively, with 8 bases between them. Germline assignment: CDR1 SGHRS and CDR2 YFSETQ. Clones were sequenced by immunoSEQ multiplex PCR, and TCRdb holds only the in-frame ones, with some missing. This table holds more than 1 million clones, 78% found once. The sample was memory CD4+ T cells from PBMCs. Subset described: CD45RA-negative fraction. The TCR was taken from a man in his late teens or twenties in good health. Some clones in this sample may be carry-over from other donors' samples. The chain has TRBV5-1 and TRBJ1-1; D gene ambiguous. CDR3 bases: TGCGCCAGCAGCGCCCCGCCGAACACTGAAGCTTTCTTT. It specifies CASSAPPNTEAFF.